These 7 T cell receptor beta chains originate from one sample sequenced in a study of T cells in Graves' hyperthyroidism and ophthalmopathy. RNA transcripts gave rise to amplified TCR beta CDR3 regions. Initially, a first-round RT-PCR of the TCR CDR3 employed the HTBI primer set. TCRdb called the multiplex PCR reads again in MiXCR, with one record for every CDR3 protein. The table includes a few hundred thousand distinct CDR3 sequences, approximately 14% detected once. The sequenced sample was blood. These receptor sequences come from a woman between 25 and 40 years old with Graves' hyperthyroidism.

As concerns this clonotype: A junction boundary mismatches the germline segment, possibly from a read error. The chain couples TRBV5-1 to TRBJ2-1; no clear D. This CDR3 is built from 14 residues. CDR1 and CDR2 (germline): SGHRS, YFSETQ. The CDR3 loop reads CASSPRFAYNEQFF. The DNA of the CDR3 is TGTGCCAGCAGCCCCCGTTTCGCCTACAATGAGCAGTTCTTC.

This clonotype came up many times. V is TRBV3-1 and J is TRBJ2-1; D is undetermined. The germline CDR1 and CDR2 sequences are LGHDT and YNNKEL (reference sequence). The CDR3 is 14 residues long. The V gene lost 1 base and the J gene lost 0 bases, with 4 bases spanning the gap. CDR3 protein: CASSQGDSYNEQFF. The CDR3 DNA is TGTGCCAGCAGCCAAGGGGACTCCTACAATGAGCAGTTCTTC.

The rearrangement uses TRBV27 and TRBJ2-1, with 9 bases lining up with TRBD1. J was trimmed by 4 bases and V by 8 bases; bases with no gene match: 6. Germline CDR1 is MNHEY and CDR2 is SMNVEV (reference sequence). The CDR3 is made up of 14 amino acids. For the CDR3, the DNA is TGTGCCAGCCAATCCGGGACAGGGTACAATGAGCAGTTCTTC. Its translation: CASQSGTGYNEQFF.

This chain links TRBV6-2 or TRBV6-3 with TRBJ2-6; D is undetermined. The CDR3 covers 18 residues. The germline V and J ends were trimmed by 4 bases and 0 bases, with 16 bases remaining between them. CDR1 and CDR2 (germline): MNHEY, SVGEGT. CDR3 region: CASSSFVGISSGANVLTF. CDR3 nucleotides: TGTGCCAGCAGTTCATTCGTCGGTATCAGCTCTGGGGCCAACGTCCTGACTTTC.

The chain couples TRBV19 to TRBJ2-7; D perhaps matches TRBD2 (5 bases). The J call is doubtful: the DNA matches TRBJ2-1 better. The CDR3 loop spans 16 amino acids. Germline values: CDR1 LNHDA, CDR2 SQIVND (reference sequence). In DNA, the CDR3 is TGTGCCAGTAGTATTTGGAGGACTGAGGCCCCTTACGAGCAGTTCTTC. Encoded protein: CASSIWRTEAPYEQFF.

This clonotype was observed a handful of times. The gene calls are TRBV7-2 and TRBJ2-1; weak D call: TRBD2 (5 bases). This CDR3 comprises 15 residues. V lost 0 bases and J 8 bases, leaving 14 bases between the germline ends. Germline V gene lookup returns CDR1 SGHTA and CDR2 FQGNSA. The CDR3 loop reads CASSLAGTRGDEQFF. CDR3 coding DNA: TGTGCCAGCAGCTTAGCTGGAACTAGAGGCGATGAGCAGTTCTTC.

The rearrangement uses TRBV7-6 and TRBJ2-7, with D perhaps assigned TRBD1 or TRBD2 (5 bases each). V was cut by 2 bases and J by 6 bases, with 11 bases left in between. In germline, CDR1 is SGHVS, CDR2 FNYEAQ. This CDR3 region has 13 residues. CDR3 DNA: TGTGCCAGCAGCTTAAAGGTCGGGACCGAGCAGTACTTC. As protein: CASSLKVGTEQYF.